This TCR beta chain was observed in a study of T cells in Graves' hyperthyroidism and ophthalmopathy (dated by TCRdb to between 2017 and 2020). For the wider study: Peripheral blood was collected at initial diagnosis, before any treatment. After sampling, hyperthyroidism patients received methimazole starting at 30 mg daily, and ophthalmopathy patients received high-dose intravenous methylprednisolone. According to the paper, TCR Vbeta CDR3 sequencing was carried out on about 140 peripheral blood samples, which came from more than 40 ophthalmopathy, approximately 72 hyperthyroidism and some 17 progressor patients. TCR V-J signatures able to tell the groups apart were searched for in a discovery cohort of some 97 patients, of whom around 42 had Graves' ophthalmopathy and 55 to 60 had stable Graves' hyperthyroidism. Prospective prediction of ophthalmopathy was tested in an independent validation cohort consisting of about 20 hyperthyroidism patients and around 16 patients who later progressed to ophthalmopathy. The roughly 91 discovery patients were randomly split 7:3 into training and test sets. In several Graves' hyperthyroidism patients, the study also compared T-cell repertoires from thyroid tissue with T-cell repertoires from blood.

Stable Graves' hyperthyroidism was defined as the absence of progression to ophthalmopathy over 18 months of follow-up. The hyperthyroidism patients were between 18 and 65 years old and newly diagnosed, with a disease duration of less than 2 months. Exclusion was applied to patients with uncontrolled infections, other autoimmune diseases, pregnancy or lactation. Diagnoses were established on the basis of clinical symptoms, serum thyroxine and TRAb, thyroid ultrasound, and orbital computed tomography. PBMCs were isolated from more than 9 ml of fresh peripheral blood by Ficoll-Paque density gradient centrifugation. Total RNA was extracted with Trizol reagent, and quality was checked on an Agilent 2100 Bioanalyzer. Broader findings and caveats from the paper: No statistical method was used to set the sample size in advance, and investigators knew the group allocation. In cross-validation, a model built on a 13 V-J signature told ophthalmopathy apart from stable hyperthyroidism with approximately 90% sensitivity and around 83% specificity, and in testing the same model reached 80%/75%. Most expanded thyroid clonotypes (frequency above 0.001) were also detected in blood, a finding suggesting that blood repertoires may reflect thyroid immune responses. In validation, the model predicted progression to ophthalmopathy with 55% to 71% sensitivity and over 72% specificity, a median of about six months before onset.

This clonotype showed up just a few times. Which antigen it targets is not known. No base qualities exist here, and no much larger clone lies one base off it. Counted from cysteine to phenylalanine, this CDR3 has 15 amino acids. Only CDR3 DNA is held: 45 bases, read in frame from base 1. CDR1 and CDR2, looked up from the germline V gene, are SGHTA and FQGNSA. V is clipped by 1 base and J by 1 base, and the sequence between their germline boundaries is 11 bases long. The TCR beta CDR3 regions were amplified from the RNA transcripts. The first round of RT-PCR for the TCR CDR3 was performed with the HTBI primer set and the Qiagen OneStep RT-PCR kit. A second multiplex PCR round built the libraries, followed by size selection and purification. The libraries were sequenced on an Illumina HiSeq2000 using paired-end 100 bp reads. Per the authors' processing: Raw data were processed with SOAPnuke, discarding reads with adapters, uncalled bases, mean Phred below 15, or no exact constant-primer or identifier match. COPE v1.2.5 was used to merge the high-quality paired reads, and each unique nucleotide sequence was defined as a clonotype. Clonotypes were aligned to IMGT TRBV, TRBD and TRBJ reference segments using MiTCR v1.1. Analysis was restricted to V-J combinations with a frequency above 0.0001, which covered 98% to 99.2% of repertoires. A TCS score was defined as the ratio of F50 (clonal expansion) to E x V (chaos), with BLOSUM62-based TCRdist applied between CDR3 peptides within each V-J. Welch's t-statistics and random forest reduced fewer than 550 V-J features to 13, which were used in a naive Bayes classifier (R e1071). TCRdb handled the public reads itself, with Q25 trimming in fastp and clone calling in MiXCR, and kept productive beta chains. Identical CDR3 protein sequences are pooled into one entry, listed with their most common genes and DNA. TCRdb, rather than the study authors, made the V and J calls. This sample lists fewer than 850,000 distinct CDR3 sequences; roughly 17% were detected once. The ten top clones hold 15% to 18% of the sample.

This clonotype was obtained from a man in his fifties with Graves' hyperthyroidism. The chain joins TRBV7-2 to TRBJ2-7, with TRBD1 as a weak D call on 5 bases. Sequenced: blood. The CDR3 reads as follows: CASSLVPGKSYEQYF. The DNA sequence is given as TGTGCCAGCAGCTTAGTACCAGGGAAGTCCTACGAGCAGTACTTC.